This T cell receptor beta chain was sequenced during a study of T cell responses to AZD1222 COVID-19 vaccine. Study conclusions and caveats: Regions left unmutated in variants are reportedly the target of nearly half of spike-specific TCRs. Clonal diversity was possibly underestimated, and white British individuals and females predominated among donors. Spike-spanning, vaccine-associated CD4 TCRs were dominant at 160-218 and 743-854.

Assay: immunoSEQ multiplex PCR; the TCRdb copy retains only in-frame clones and omits some. This table holds 120,000 to 150,000 clones, around 83% found once. With regard to this clone: The antigen is unknown.

The V gene's germline CDR1 is LNHDA and CDR2 SQIVND (reference sequence). Trimming shortened V by 3 bases and J by 1 base, and 12 bases separated the two germline ends. The CDR3 has 15 residues. The sequencing used peripheral blood, collected on day 0 of MenACWY control vaccination. The chain has TRBV19 and TRBJ1-1; D not certain. The source is an adult in good health. CDR3 nucleotides: TGTGCCAGTAGTATGGCCCTGGGCTGGAACACTGAAGCTTTCTTT. The encoded protein is CASSMALGWNTEAFF.